Following are 5 T cell receptor beta chains from one sample sequenced in a study of blood T cell repertoires in COVID-19. The assay was immunoSEQ multiplex PCR, and TCRdb's table has in-frame clones only and misses some. The repertoire holds approximately 250,000 clones, around nine tenths seen once, with approximately 9% in the top ten. Material: peripheral blood. These receptors originate from a man aged 35-49 years with active or convalescent COVID-19.

The V and J genes are TRBV28 and TRBJ1-5; tentatively, D is TRBD1 (6 bases). Trimming left V 4 bases short and J 6 bases short, with 16 bases between. Germline values: CDR1 MDHEN, CDR2 SYDVKM. The length of the CDR3 is 15 residues. CDR3 DNA sequence: TGTGCCAGCAGTTCGATACAGGGATCGGGTCAGCCCCAGCATTTT. Its translation is CASSSIQGSGQPQHF. Drawing the rest from reference TRBV28 and TRBJ1-5, the complete variable domain is DVKVTQSSRYLVKRTGEKVFLECVQDMDHENMFWYRQDPGLGLRLIYFSYDVKMKEKGDIPEGYSVSREKKERFSLILESASTNQTSMYLCASSSIQGSGQPQHFGDGTRLSIL.

The chain couples TRBV5-8 to TRBJ2-2; the D gene is possibly TRBD1 (6 bases). Trimming took 1 base from V and 5 from J, leaving 12 bases between them. The CDR3 spans 15 residues. The germline V gene has CDR1 SGHTS and CDR2 YDEGEE. CDR3 residues: CASSLQGPRTGELFF. The CDR3 nucleotides read TGTGCCAGCAGCTTGCAGGGGCCGAGGACCGGGGAGCTGTTTTTT.

This chain uses TRBV4-1 with TRBJ2-3; D possibly corresponds to TRBD1 (6 bases). Per germline, CDR1 MGHRA and CDR2 YSYEKL. V was pared by 4 bases and J by 0 bases, with 14 bases between. This CDR3 spans 16 amino acids. The CDR3 loop reads CASSLNRDPSTDTQYF. The CDR3, as DNA: TGCGCCAGCAGCCTGAACAGGGATCCTAGCACAGATACGCAGTATTTT.

The V gene is TRBV5-6, the J gene TRBJ1-6, with a possible D match to TRBD1 (5 bases). There are 13 residues in the CDR3. Trimming left V 3 bases short and J 10 bases short, with 11 bases between. Germline CDR1 and CDR2: SGHDT and YYEEEE. This CDR3 reads CASSYGTHSPLHF. CDR3 nucleotide sequence: TGTGCCAGCAGCTATGGGACTCACTCACCCCTCCACTTT. Together with reference TRBV5-6 and TRBJ1-6, the CDR3 gives the full variable domain: DAGVTQSPTHLIKTRGQQVTLRCSPKSGHDTVSWYQQALGQGPQFIFQYYEEEERQRGNFPDRFSGHQFPNYSSELNVNALLLGDSALYLCASSYGTHSPLHFGNGTRLTVT.

The rearrangement links TRBV9 to TRBJ2-5, with 9 bases matching TRBD1. V was pared by 4 bases and J by 1 base, with 8 bases of the junction left unmatched. CDR1 is SGDLS, CDR2 YYNGEE, per germline. The CDR3 length is 16 residues. The CDR3 region has the DNA TGTGCCAGCAGCCTAGGGACAGGGCCATCCCAAGAGACCCAGTACTTC. Encoded protein: CASSLGTGPSQETQYF. Full variable domain (rest looked up from reference TRBV9 and TRBJ2-5): DSGVTQTPKHLITATGQRVTLRCSPRSGDLSVYWYQQSLDQGLQFLIQYYNGEERAKGNILERFSAQQFPDLHSELNLSSLELGDSALYFCASSLGTGPSQETQYFGPGTRLLVL.